A selection of T cell receptor beta chains follows, all from one sample in a study of CXCR3-negative and CXCR3-positive naive CD8 T cells. TCRdb reprocessed the 5' RACE reads, keeping one entry per CDR3 protein, no DNA. The repertoire table contains around 140,000 distinct CDR3 sequences. The source material was naive CXCR3- CD8+ T cells from blood. These receptors came from a human donor in good health. Some clones in this sample may be carry-over from other donors' samples. Each CDR3 is given with its conserved first and last residue.

v_call	j_call	cdr3_aa
TRBV2	TRBJ1-5	CASSEWTASNQPQHF
TRBV10-3	TRBJ1-3	CAITLGTAGNTIYF
TRBV29-1	TRBJ2-5	CSVESTRSQETQYF
TRBV15	TRBJ2-5	CATSVGTGEAETQYF
TRBV5-1	TRBJ2-7	CASREGPSSYEQYF
TRBV30	TRBJ2-7	CAWSVLPYEQYF
TRBV2	TRBJ2-1	CASLAAGNNEQFF
TRBV29-1	TRBJ1-2	CSVELLDREGYTF
TRBV7-9	TRBJ1-1	CASSLDVTEAFF
TRBV14	TRBJ1-1	CASSQDPGQGMNTEAFF
TRBV29-1	TRBJ2-1	CSVRTSGTSYNEQFF
TRBV7-2	TRBJ2-7	CASSLDPSPGTSGGYEQYF
TRBV7-6	TRBJ1-2	CASSLGQGSRGYTF
TRBV4-3	TRBJ2-7	CASSPHQQGSYSYEQYF
TRBV19	TRBJ1-3	CASTSYPGNTIYF